This is a list of T cell receptor beta chains from one sample in a study of blood T cell repertoires in COVID-19. The data were produced by immunoSEQ multiplex PCR, yet TCRdb's version contains in-frame clones alone and is incomplete. The data contain about 230,000 clones, 80% to 90% of them singletons. The source material was PBMCs or T cells enriched from blood (not recorded which). The source of these receptors is a young man who had recovered from COVID-19. CDR3s include the opening cysteine and the closing phenylalanine or tryptophan. The D gene is left open where the match is weak.

TRBJ2-7 TRBV2 14 TRBD2 TGTGCCAGCAGTGAAGACGGGGGGTTGTACGAGCAGTACTTC CASSEDGGLYEQYF
TRBJ1-2 TRBV27 13 NA TGTGCCAGCAGTTTGGGCCCGCTTTATGGCTACACCTTC CASSLGPLYGYTF
TRBJ1-1 TRBV5-4 15 TRBD1 TGTGCCAGCAGCCGGGACAGGCCGTCGAACACTGAAGCTTTCTTT CASSRDRPSNTEAFF
TRBJ2-1 TRBV28 16 TRBD2 TGTGCCAGCAGTCCCGGGACTAGCGGGGGGGCCAGGGAGCAGTTCTTC CASSPGTSGGAREQFF
TRBJ1-1 TRBV27 14 NA TGTGCCAGCAGTCCACAGGGTTTGGACACTGAAGCTTTCTTT CASSPQGLDTEAFF
TRBJ2-5 TRBV5-1 15 NA TGCGCCAGCAGAAGGACAGGGAGGGGAGAAGAGACCCAGTACTTC CASRRTGRGEETQYF
TRBJ1-2 TRBV13 13 NA TGTGCCAGCAGCTTACAGGGAAGCTATGGCTACACCTTC CASSLQGSYGYTF
TRBJ1-5 TRBV28 15 NA TGTGCCAGCAGTTCCGCCGGGACACAGATTCGGCCCCAGCATTTT CASSSAGTQIRPQHF
TRBJ1-3 TRBV7-9 14 NA TGTGCCAGCAGCTTTAGTTGGGACAAAAACACCATATATTTT CASSFSWDKNTIYF
TRBJ1-2 TRBV2 12 TRBD1 TGTGCCAGCAGTGAAGCGGGAACAGGGGACCCCTTC CASSEAGTGDPF
TRBJ2-1 TRBV24-1 16 TRBD1 TGTGCCACCAGTGATTTCGGACAGGGCGGGAACAATGAGCAGTTCTTC CATSDFGQGGNNEQFF
TRBJ1-5 TRBV2 16 NA TGTGCCAGCAGTGAAGTGTCTAACCCGAGCAATCAGCCCCAGCATTTT CASSEVSNPSNQPQHF
TRBJ2-2 TRBV19 13 NA TGTGCCAGTAGTTCGACTAGTACCGGGGAGCTGTTTTTT CASSSTSTGELFF
TRBJ1-6 TRBV5-6 17 TRBD1 TGTGCCAGCAGCTTACCGGGACAGGGAAATTATAATTCACCCCTCCACTTT CASSLPGQGNYNSPLHF
TRBJ2-1 TRBV29-1 15 TRBD2 TGCAGCCACAACCCATCTAGCGGGGAGTACAATGAGCAGTTCTTC CSHNPSSGEYNEQFF
TRBJ2-1 TRBV7-9 13 NA TGTGCCAGCAGCTACCAGGGGTTCGATGAGCAGTTCTTC CASSYQGFDEQFF
TRBJ1-2 TRBV7-6 15 NA TGTGCCAGCAGTCAGTGGTCAGGGCCTCGCTATGGCTACACCTTC CASSQWSGPRYGYTF